The T cell receptor beta chain described here comes from a study of cytomegalovirus exposure and HLA in healthy donors. Study findings and constraints: Reports showed the classifier diagnosing cytomegalovirus status with high specificity and sensitivity.

Germline values: CDR1 SGHVS, CDR2 FQNEAQ. This CDR3 has 15 amino acids. With 5 bases removed from V and 2 bases from J, the gap between germline ends came to 14 bases. 13 Jbeta primers and 60 Vbeta primers were used for the PCR. The table came from immunoSEQ multiplex PCR; TCRdb's copy has only in-frame clones and leaves some out. Among roughly 170,000 clones listed, about 79% were seen once. In the case of this clone: Its antigen is unknown.

The clonotype was recovered from a female donor in good health and CMV-seronegative. The chain joins TRBV7-8 to TRBJ2-3, with a possible D match to TRBD2 (5 bases). Source material: PBMCs. The CDR3 DNA reads TGTGCCAGCAGCCTGCGAGCGCGGGCCACAGATACGCAGTATTTT. Protein: CASSLRARATDTQYF. The full variable domain, its missing parts supplied by reference TRBV7-8 and TRBJ2-3, is GAGVSQSPRYKVAKRGQDVALRCDPISGHVSLFWYQQALGQGPEFLTYFQNEAQLDKSGLPSDRFFAERPEGSVSTLKIQRTQQEDSAVYLCASSLRARATDTQYFGPGTRLTVL.